The 26 T cell receptor beta chains reported below all come from one sample, sequenced in a study of a mutant IDH1 vaccine in newly diagnosed glioma. The time point is: week 23, last vaccination. Topical imiquimod was applied with each vaccine dose, which held 300 ug of mutant IDH1 20-mer peptide. Antigen specificity for these receptors is unknown. Sequencing used immunoSEQ multiplex PCR; TCRdb keeps in-frame clones, though not all of them. The data contain some 70,000 clones, approximately 87% of them singletons. This specimen was PBMCs, taken from a glioma patient whose treatment included an IDH1 peptide vaccine. These receptors all stem from a man younger than 30 with glioma.

V usage is TRBV6-5 and J usage is TRBJ2-5; D call uncertain. Germline V gives CDR1 MNHEY, CDR2 SVGAGI. Trimming shortened V by 10 bases and J by 5 bases, and 14 bases separated the two germline ends. This CDR3 is 12 amino acids long. The CDR3 loop reads CATISSAETQYF. The CDR3 DNA sequence: TGTGCCACCATCTCCAGCGCTGAGACCCAGTACTTC.

This clone was recorded only once. The CDR3 spells CASSPRAERDNEQFF. CDR3 nucleotides: TGCGCCAGCAGCCCGAGGGCAGAGCGCGACAATGAGCAGTTCTTC. The V and J genes are TRBV5-1 and TRBJ2-1, with D perhaps matching TRBD2 (5 bases). V gave up 4 bases and J gave up 5 bases, with 16 bases separating them. CDR3 length: 15 residues. Germline CDR1 reads SGHRS; CDR2 reads YFSETQ.

This chain links TRBV27 with TRBJ1-5; 9 bases are a match to TRBD1. This CDR3 spans 16 amino acids. Germline loops: CDR1 MNHEY, CDR2 SMNVEV (reference sequence). The ends lost 0 bases at V and 6 bases at J; junction bases unmatched: 6. The CDR3 DNA reads as TGTGCCAGCAGTTTATCGGGACAGGGAATTCGTCAGCCCCAGCATTTT. This translates into CASSLSGQGIRQPQHF.

In regard to this clone: The sample has other DNA sequences that encode this CDR3 too. V and J are TRBV7-9 and TRBJ2-5, with unresolved D. Trimming cost V 1 base and J 5 bases, with 8 bases left between them. Germline V gene lookup returns CDR1 SEHNR and CDR2 FQNEAQ (reference sequence). The CDR3 loop spans 13 amino acids. In nucleotides, the CDR3 is TGTGCCAGCAGCTTAGTTGTACAGGAGACCCAGTACTTC. This gives the protein CASSLVVQETQYF.

As regards this clone: One end of the junction does not line up with germline, which may come from a read error. The chain combines TRBV7-9 with TRBJ1-2; tentatively, D is TRBD1 (5 bases). Germline CDR1 is SEHNR and CDR2 is FQNEAQ (reference sequence). The CDR3 loop spans 12 amino acids. CDR3: CASSLALTDKDF. In DNA, the CDR3 is TGTGCCAGCAGCTTAGCGCTGACGGACAAAGACTTC.

The J gene is TRBJ2-7, the V gene TRBV5-8, with 7 bases lining up with TRBD1. CDR3 length equals 15 residues. J gave up 9 bases and V 2 bases, and 14 bases lay outside the gene matches. Germline CDR1 is SGHTS and CDR2 is YDEGEE. DNA for the CDR3: TGTGCCAGCAGCTTAGGTCCACAGGGGACCTTTGGGCAGTACTTC. Its translation: CASSLGPQGTFGQYF.

J is TRBJ2-5 and V is TRBV5-6; tentative D call: TRBD2 (6 bases). Per the germline V gene, CDR1 is SGHDT and CDR2 is YYEEEE. Trimming cost V 4 bases and J 2 bases, with 18 bases left between them. This CDR3 is built from 16 residues. Here the CDR3 DNA reads TGTGCCAGCAGCCTGTCCCGCCGACTAGTTCAAGAGACCCAGTACTTC. Translating it yields CASSLSRRLVQETQYF.

This clone was observed once. The rearrangement uses TRBV18 and TRBJ1-1; no firm D call. The germline gives CDR1 KGHSH, CDR2 LQKENI. This CDR3 is built from 15 residues. The germline V and J ends were trimmed by 0 bases and 1 base, with 9 bases remaining between them. The CDR3 protein is CASSPPSVTNTEAFF. The CDR3 coding sequence is TGTGCCAGCTCACCACCGTCAGTGACGAACACTGAAGCTTTCTTT.

The chain has TRBV5-5 and TRBJ2-7; D is unresolved. Deletions cut 1 base from V and 2 bases from J, with 19 bases between. The CDR3 consists of 17 residues. Per the germline V gene, CDR1 is SGHKS and CDR2 is YYEKEE (reference sequence). For the CDR3, the DNA is TGTGCCAGCAGCTTGTATGTCTCCCCCCCTGGCACCTACGAGCAGTACTTC. The encoded protein is CASSLYVSPPGTYEQYF.

This clone was seen just once. The CDR3 loop reads CASSDPGQGGYTF. CDR3 DNA sequence: TGTGCCAGCAGTGACCCGGGACAAGGAGGCTACACCTTC. The chain is built from TRBV6-4 and TRBJ1-2; the D gene is possibly TRBD1 (6 bases). Trimming cost V 2 bases and J 8 bases, with 12 bases left between them. Germline V gene lookup returns CDR1 MRHNA and CDR2 SNTAGT. This CDR3 region has 13 residues.

The V gene is TRBV5-1, the J gene TRBJ1-1; 8 bases are shared with TRBD1. Germline values: CDR1 SGHRS, CDR2 YFSETQ. The CDR3 has 16 residues. The junction had 11 bases not matched to a gene; V was cut back by 1 base and J by 6 bases. CDR3 residues: CASSLFELQGVAEAFF. The CDR3 DNA follows: TGCGCCAGCAGCTTGTTCGAGCTACAGGGGGTGGCTGAAGCTTTCTTT.

The chain combines TRBV28 with TRBJ1-5; perhaps TRBD1 as D (5 bases). The CDR3 is 12 residues long. Per the germline V gene, CDR1 is MDHEN and CDR2 is SYDVKM. The V gene lost 6 bases and the J gene lost 12 bases, with 15 bases spanning the gap. The CDR3 loop is CASSRHGTFQHF. The DNA for the CDR3 is TGTGCCAGCAGCCGCCACGGGACTTTCCAGCATTTT.

The V and J genes are TRBV7-9 and TRBJ1-2, with 9 positions matching TRBD1. CDR1 and CDR2 (germline): SEHNR, FQNEAQ (reference sequence). The CDR3 is made up of 15 amino acids. Trimming at V came to 4 bases and at J to 2 bases, leaving 5 bases not matched to a gene. As DNA, the CDR3 is TGTGCCAGCAGCTCCGGGACAGGGATGAACTATGGCTACACCTTC. Amino acids: CASSSGTGMNYGYTF.

The chain uses TRBV28 and TRBJ2-7, with D maybe TRBD2 (6 bases). V shed 7 bases and J shed 6 bases, with 25 bases lying between them. CDR1 is MDHEN, CDR2 SYDVKM, per germline. CDR3 length equals 16 residues. CDR3 amino acids: CASTPNPSRGRSEQYF. CDR3 coding DNA: TGTGCCAGCACCCCCAACCCGAGTAGAGGGAGGAGCGAGCAGTACTTC.

V usage is TRBV6-1 and J usage is TRBJ2-2; 7 bases are shared with TRBD1. Per germline, CDR1 MNHNS and CDR2 SASEGT. After removal of 4 bases from V and 6 bases from J, the junction contained 8 bases not matched to a gene. The CDR3 sequence is 15 residues long. The CDR3 nucleotides read TGTGCCAGCAGTGGACAGGGTTTAGGGGCCGGGGAGCTGTTTTTT. Protein: CASSGQGLGAGELFF.

This clone was seen just once. This sequence joins TRBV30 and TRBJ2-7; D is ambiguous. V lost 8 bases, J lost 3 bases, and 14 bases lay in between. The CDR3 is 12 amino acids. Germline assignment: CDR1 GTSNPN and CDR2 SVGIG (reference sequence). The CDR3: CAGQRKGYEQYF. CDR3 nucleotide sequence: TGTGCCGGCCAGAGGAAAGGCTACGAGCAGTACTTC.

The genes are TRBV30 and TRBJ1-1, with TRBD1 identical over 7 bases. The CDR3 extends over 13 amino acids. Unmatched junction bases numbered 8, after V lost 5 bases and J lost 5 bases. Germline V gene data show CDR1 as GTSNPN and CDR2 as SVGIG (reference sequence). In nucleotides, the CDR3 is TGTGCCTGGGCGGAACAGGGGTGGACTGAAGCTTTCTTT. Amino acid sequence: CAWAEQGWTEAFF.

The gene calls are TRBV19 and TRBJ2-5, with D possibly being TRBD2 (5 bases). The ends were cut back, 10 bases at V and 5 bases at J, with 14 bases in the middle. CDR3 size: 12 residues. The germline V gene encodes CDR1 LNHDA and CDR2 SQIVND (reference sequence). The CDR3 loop is CATGEGRETQYF. The CDR3 DNA sequence: TGTGCCACTGGAGAGGGCCGGGAGACCCAGTACTTC.

The chain recombines TRBV19 with TRBJ1-5; possibly TRBD1 for D (5 bases). Germline loops: CDR1 LNHDA, CDR2 SQIVND (reference sequence). The V gene lost 5 bases and the J gene lost 2 bases, with 10 bases spanning the gap. The CDR3 loop spans 14 amino acids. CDR3 residues: CASSVGGGNQPQHF. The CDR3 DNA follows: TGTGCCAGTAGTGTCGGAGGGGGCAATCAGCCCCAGCATTTT.

The rearrangement uses TRBV30 and TRBJ2-1; maybe TRBD1 (6 bases). Trimming left V 2 bases short and J 5 bases short, with 10 bases between. Germline lookup yields CDR1 GTSNPN and CDR2 SVGIG (reference sequence). This CDR3 has 13 residues. The CDR3 DNA sequence: TGTGCCTGGAGTAGGGGGATCGACAATGAGCAGTTCTTC. Translating it yields CAWSRGIDNEQFF.

The CDR3 protein is CASSRAGPQETQYF. DNA of the CDR3: TGCGCCAGCAGTAGGGCGGGGCCTCAAGAGACCCAGTACTTC. The genes are TRBV10-2 and TRBJ2-5; weak D call: TRBD2 (6 bases). The CDR3 is 14 amino acids. Trimming cost V 5 bases and J 2 bases, with 12 bases left between them. Germline V gives CDR1 WSHSY, CDR2 SAAADI.

This clone was recorded only once. The rearrangement links TRBV6-1 to TRBJ2-7; 8 nucleotides agree with TRBD2. This CDR3 comprises 17 residues. V gave up 4 bases and J gave up 1 base; unmatched junction bases: 12. Germline-derived CDR1 and CDR2 are MNHNS and SASEGT. CDR3 protein: CASSGRLTGTSSYEQYF. In nucleotides, the CDR3 is TGTGCCAGCAGTGGAAGGCTAACCGGGACTAGTTCCTACGAGCAGTACTTC.

The chain joins TRBV19 to TRBJ2-5; no reliable D call. Trimming removed 4 bases from V and 1 base from J, with 10 bases in between. The CDR3 is made up of 14 amino acids. Germline assignment: CDR1 LNHDA and CDR2 SQIVND (reference sequence). This chain's CDR3 is CASSTLVSQETQYF. DNA of the CDR3: TGTGCCAGTAGTACCCTTGTGTCCCAAGAGACCCAGTACTTC. Together with reference TRBV19 and TRBJ2-5, the CDR3 gives the full variable domain: DGGITQSPKYLFRKEGQNVTLSCEQNLNHDAMYWYRQDPGQGLRLIYYSQIVNDFQKGDIAEGYSVSREKKESFPLTVTSAQKNPTAFYLCASSTLVSQETQYFGPGTRLLVL.

This chain links TRBV27 with TRBJ1-1; D possibly corresponds to TRBD1 (5 bases). The germline V gene has CDR1 MNHEY and CDR2 SMNVEV (reference sequence). The V end lost 6 bases, the J end lost 6 bases, and 26 bases lay between the germline ends. The CDR3 sequence is 17 residues long. The DNA of the CDR3 is TGTGCCAGCAGCTTAACCCGCGCCACTAGGGGCTCCCCTGAAGCTTTCTTT. Protein sequence: CASSLTRATRGSPEAFF.

V is TRBV6-5 and J is TRBJ2-7, with D hard to call. Germline CDR1 MNHEY, CDR2 SVGAGI. The CDR3 has 14 residues. V lost 2 bases, J lost 1 base, and 9 bases lay in between. The CDR3 loop reads CASSYNPASYEQYF. Here the CDR3 DNA reads TGTGCCAGCAGTTACAATCCAGCATCCTACGAGCAGTACTTC.

The chain couples TRBV6-5 to TRBJ1-1; no definite D call. V was shortened by 2 bases and J by 2 bases, with 9 bases between the two germline ends. The CDR3 is 14 amino acids. Germline CDR1 and CDR2: MNHEY and SVGAGI. CDR3 bases: TGTGCCAGCAGTTACGCAGAGTATAACACTGAAGCTTTCTTT. Its protein is CASSYAEYNTEAFF.